This record covers a single T cell receptor beta chain. The sample originates from a study of blood T cell repertoires in COVID-19. Study at large: Sites in the United States, Italy and Spain provided acute and convalescent COVID-19 samples. Sources were T cells, B-cell-depleted T cells, or PBMCs; the material itself was cDNA or gDNA.

This CDR3 contains 18 residues. After removal of 4 bases from V and 0 bases from J, the junction contained 8 bases not matched to a gene. Germline values: CDR1 SGDLS, CDR2 YYNGEE. In the authors' workflow: Reference gene primer amplification gave estimated nucleated cell counts. The table came from immunoSEQ multiplex PCR; TCRdb's copy has only in-frame clones and leaves some out. V and J calls and clone size are those listed in that table; D and trimming were worked out from the DNA. The data hold roughly 410,000 clones, with around 87% observed a single time. The Seattle patients, enrolled during active infection, were followed longitudinally.

This chain connects TRBV9 to TRBJ2-3, with 13 bases fitting TRBD2. The sample comprised peripheral blood. The TCR comes from an older woman with COVID-19, enrolled during active disease. CDR3 region: CASSIGTSGGASTDTQYF. In nucleotides, the CDR3 is TGTGCCAGCAGCATTGGAACTAGCGGGGGGGCCAGCACAGATACGCAGTATTTT.